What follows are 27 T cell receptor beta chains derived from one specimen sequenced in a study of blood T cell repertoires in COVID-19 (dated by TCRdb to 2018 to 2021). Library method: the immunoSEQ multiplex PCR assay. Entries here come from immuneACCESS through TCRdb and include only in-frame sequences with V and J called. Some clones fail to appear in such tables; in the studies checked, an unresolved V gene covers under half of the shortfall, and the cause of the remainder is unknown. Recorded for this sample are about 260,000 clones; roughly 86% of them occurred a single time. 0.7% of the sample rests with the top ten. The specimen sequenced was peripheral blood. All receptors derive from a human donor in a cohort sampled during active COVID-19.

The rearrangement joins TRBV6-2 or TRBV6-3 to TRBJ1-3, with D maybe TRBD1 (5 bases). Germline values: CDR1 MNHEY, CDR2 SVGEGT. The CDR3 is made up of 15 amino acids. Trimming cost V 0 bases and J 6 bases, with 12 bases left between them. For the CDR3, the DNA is TGTGCCAGCAGTTACTCGGAACAGGACCAAAACACCATATATTTT. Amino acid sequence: CASSYSEQDQNTIYF.

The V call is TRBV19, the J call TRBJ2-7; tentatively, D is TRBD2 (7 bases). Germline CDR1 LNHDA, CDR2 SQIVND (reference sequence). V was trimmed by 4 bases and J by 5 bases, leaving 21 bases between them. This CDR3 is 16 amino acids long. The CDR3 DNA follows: TGTGCCAGTAGTACCCCAGAGGGGGGGCATATTAACGAGCAGTACTTC. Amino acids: CASSTPEGGHINEQYF.

CDR3 bases: TGTGCCAGCAACCCGTCCCAAGCGGGAGGAAGCGAGCAGTACTTC. Its translation: CASNPSQAGGSEQYF. The chain joins TRBV7-9 to TRBJ2-7; 9 nucleotides align to TRBD2. Germline V gene lookup returns CDR1 SEHNR and CDR2 FQNEAQ (reference sequence). There are 15 residues in the CDR3. Trimming took 7 bases from V and 6 from J; bases not matched to a gene: 13. Drawing the rest from reference TRBV7-9 and TRBJ2-7, the complete variable domain is DTGVSQNPRHKITKRGQNVTFRCDPISEHNRLYWYRQTLGQGPEFLTYFQNEAQLEKSRLLSDRFSAERPKGSFSTLEIQRTEQGDSAMYLCASNPSQAGGSEQYFGPGTRLTVT.

The CDR3 sequence is CASSLQGQDYGYTF. CDR3 nucleotides: TGTGCCAGCAGCCTACAGGGGCAGGACTATGGCTACACCTTC. The chain employs TRBV6-2 or TRBV6-3 and TRBJ1-2; 7 bases match TRBD1. Germline values: CDR1 MNHEY, CDR2 SVGEGT. V trimming: 6 bases; J trimming: 3 bases; junction bases outside the gene matches: 7. This CDR3 has 14 amino acids.

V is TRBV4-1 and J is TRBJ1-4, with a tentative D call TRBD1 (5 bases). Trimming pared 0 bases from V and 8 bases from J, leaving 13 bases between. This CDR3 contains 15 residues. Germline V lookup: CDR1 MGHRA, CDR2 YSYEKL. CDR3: CASSQDPQGYEKLFF. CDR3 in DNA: TGCGCCAGCAGCCAAGATCCGCAGGGTTACGAAAAACTGTTTTTT.

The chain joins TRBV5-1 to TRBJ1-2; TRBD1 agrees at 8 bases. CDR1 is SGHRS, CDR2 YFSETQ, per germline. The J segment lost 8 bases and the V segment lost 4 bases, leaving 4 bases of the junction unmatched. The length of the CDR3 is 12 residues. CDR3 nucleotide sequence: TGCGCCAGCAGCCCACAGGGGGTGGGCTACACCTTC. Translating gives CASSPQGVGYTF.

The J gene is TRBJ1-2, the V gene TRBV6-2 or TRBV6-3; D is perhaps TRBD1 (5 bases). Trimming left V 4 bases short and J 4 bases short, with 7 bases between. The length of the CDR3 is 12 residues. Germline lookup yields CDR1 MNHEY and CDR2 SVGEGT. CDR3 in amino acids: CASSSQGYGYTF. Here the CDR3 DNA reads TGTGCCAGCAGTTCGCAGGGCTATGGCTACACCTTC.

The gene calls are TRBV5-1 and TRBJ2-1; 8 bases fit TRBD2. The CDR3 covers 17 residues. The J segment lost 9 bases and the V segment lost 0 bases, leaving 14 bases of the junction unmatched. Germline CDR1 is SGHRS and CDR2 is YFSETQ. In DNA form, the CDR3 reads TGCGCCAGCAGCTTGGGGCCAGCGGGGGTGGAAACAGGTGAGCAGTTCTTC. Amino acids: CASSLGPAGVETGEQFF.

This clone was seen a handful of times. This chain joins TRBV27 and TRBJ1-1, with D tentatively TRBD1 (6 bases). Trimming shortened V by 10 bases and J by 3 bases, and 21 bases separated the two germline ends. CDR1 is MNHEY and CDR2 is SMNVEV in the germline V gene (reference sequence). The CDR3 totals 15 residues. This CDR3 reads CAITQGFRSDTEAFF. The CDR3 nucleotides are TGTGCCATCACTCAGGGGTTCCGGTCGGACACTGAAGCTTTCTTT.

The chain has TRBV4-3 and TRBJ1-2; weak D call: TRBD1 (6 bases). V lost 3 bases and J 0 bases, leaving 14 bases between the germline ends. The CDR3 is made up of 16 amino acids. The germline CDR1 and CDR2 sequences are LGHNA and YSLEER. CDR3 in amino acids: CASSHRDTEANYGYTF. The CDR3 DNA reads TGCGCCAGCAGCCACCGGGACACTGAAGCTAACTATGGCTACACCTTC.

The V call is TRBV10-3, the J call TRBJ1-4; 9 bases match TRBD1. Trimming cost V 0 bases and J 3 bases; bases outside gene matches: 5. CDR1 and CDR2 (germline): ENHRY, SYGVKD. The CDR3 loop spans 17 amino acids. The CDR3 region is CAISESGTGRSNEKLFF. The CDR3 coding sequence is TGTGCCATCAGTGAGTCAGGGACAGGGCGGTCTAATGAAAAACTGTTTTTT.

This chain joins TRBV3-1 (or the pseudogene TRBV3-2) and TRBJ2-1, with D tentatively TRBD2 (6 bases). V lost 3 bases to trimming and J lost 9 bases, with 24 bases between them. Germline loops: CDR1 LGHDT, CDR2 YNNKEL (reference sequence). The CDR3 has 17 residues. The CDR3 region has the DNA TGTGCCAGCAGCCAGGGAATTCTACGGGAGAATACGCCTGAGCAGTTCTTC. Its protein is CASSQGILRENTPEQFF.

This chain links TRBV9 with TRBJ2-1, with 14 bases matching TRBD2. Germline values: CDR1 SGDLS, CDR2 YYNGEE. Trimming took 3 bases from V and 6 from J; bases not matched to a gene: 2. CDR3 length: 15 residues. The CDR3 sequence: CASSEGLAGANEQFF. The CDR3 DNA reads TGTGCCAGCAGCGAGGGACTAGCGGGGGCCAATGAGCAGTTCTTC.

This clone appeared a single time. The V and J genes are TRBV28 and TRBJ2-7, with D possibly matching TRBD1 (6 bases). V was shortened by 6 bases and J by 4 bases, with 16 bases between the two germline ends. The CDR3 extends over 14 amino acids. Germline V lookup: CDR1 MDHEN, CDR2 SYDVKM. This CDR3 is CASRLDSGRYEQYF. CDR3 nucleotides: TGTGCCAGCAGATTGGACAGCGGCCGTTACGAGCAGTACTTC.

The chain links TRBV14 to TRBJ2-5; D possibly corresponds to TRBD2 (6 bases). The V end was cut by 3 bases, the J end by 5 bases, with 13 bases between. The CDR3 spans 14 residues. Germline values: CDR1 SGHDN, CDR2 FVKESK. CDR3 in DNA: TGTGCCAGCAGCCAGCTACTAGCCAGGGAGACCCAGTACTTC. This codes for CASSQLLARETQYF.

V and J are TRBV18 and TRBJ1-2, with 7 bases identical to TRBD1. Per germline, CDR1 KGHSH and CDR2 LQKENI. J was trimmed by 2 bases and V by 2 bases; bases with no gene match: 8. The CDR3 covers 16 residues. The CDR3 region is CASSPDRVGTNYGYTF. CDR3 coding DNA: TGTGCCAGCTCACCAGACAGGGTGGGAACGAACTATGGCTACACCTTC. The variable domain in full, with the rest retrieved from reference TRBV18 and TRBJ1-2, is NAGVMQNPRHLVRRRGQEARLRCSPMKGHSHVYWYRQLPEEGLKFMVYLQKENIIDESGMPKERFSAEFPKEGPSILRIQQVVRGDSAAYFCASSPDRVGTNYGYTFGSGTRLTVV.

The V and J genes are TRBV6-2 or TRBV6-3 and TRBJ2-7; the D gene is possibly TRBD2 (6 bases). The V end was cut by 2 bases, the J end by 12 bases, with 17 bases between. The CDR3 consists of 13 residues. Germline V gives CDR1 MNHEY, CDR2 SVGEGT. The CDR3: CASSYGGLPRRYF. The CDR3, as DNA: TGTGCCAGCAGTTACGGGGGACTGCCAAGAAGGTACTTC.

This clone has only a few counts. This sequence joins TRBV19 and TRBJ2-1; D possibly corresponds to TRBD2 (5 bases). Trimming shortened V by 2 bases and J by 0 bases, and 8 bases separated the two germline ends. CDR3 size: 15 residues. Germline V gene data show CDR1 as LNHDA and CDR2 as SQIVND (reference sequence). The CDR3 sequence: CASSILRVSYNEQFF. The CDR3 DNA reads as TGTGCCAGTAGTATACTGCGGGTCTCCTACAATGAGCAGTTCTTC.

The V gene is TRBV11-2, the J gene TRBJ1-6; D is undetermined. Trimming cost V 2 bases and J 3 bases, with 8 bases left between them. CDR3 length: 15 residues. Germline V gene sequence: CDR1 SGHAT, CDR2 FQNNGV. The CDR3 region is CASSLTSNYNSPLHF. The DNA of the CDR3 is TGTGCCAGCAGCTTAACGTCTAACTATAATTCACCCCTCCACTTT.

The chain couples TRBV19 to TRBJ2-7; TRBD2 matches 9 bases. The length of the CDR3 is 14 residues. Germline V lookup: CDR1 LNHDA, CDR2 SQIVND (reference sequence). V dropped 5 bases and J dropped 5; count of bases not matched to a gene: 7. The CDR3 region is CASSQRTSVNEQYF. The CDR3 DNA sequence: TGTGCCAGTAGTCAAAGGACTAGCGTCAACGAGCAGTACTTC.

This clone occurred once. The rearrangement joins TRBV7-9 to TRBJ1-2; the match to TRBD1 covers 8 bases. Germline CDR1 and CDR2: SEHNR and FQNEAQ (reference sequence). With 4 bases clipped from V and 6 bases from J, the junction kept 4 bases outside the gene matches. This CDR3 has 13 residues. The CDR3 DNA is TGTGCCAGCAGCTCGACAGGGGATCATGGCTACACCTTC. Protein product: CASSSTGDHGYTF.

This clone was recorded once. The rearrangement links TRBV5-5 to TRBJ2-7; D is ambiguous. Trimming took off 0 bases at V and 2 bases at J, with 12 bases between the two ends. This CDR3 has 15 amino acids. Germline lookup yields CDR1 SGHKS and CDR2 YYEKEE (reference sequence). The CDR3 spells CASSLGTAGAYEQYF. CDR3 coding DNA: TGTGCCAGCAGCTTGGGCACAGCCGGCGCCTACGAGCAGTACTTC.

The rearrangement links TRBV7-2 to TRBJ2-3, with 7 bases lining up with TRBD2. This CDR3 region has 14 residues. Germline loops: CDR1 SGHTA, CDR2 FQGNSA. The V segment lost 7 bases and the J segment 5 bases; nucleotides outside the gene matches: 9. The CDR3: CASTSVAGRDTQYF. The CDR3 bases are TGTGCCAGCACCTCGGTAGCGGGTAGAGATACGCAGTATTTT.

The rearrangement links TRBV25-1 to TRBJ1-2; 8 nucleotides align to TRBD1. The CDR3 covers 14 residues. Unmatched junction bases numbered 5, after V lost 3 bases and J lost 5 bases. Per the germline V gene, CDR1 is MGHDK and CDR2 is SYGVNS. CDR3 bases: TGTGCCAGCAGTGATCGACAGGGGTTATATGGCTACACCTTC. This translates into CASSDRQGLYGYTF.

The CDR3 sequence is CASSARDRLNEKLFF. DNA for the CDR3: TGTGCCAGCTCAGCCCGGGACAGACTTAATGAAAAACTGTTTTTT. The gene calls are TRBV18 and TRBJ1-4, with 7 bases matching TRBD1. This CDR3 spans 15 amino acids. V shed 5 bases, J shed 4 bases, and the junction held 7 bases outside the gene matches. CDR1 is KGHSH and CDR2 is LQKENI in the germline V gene.

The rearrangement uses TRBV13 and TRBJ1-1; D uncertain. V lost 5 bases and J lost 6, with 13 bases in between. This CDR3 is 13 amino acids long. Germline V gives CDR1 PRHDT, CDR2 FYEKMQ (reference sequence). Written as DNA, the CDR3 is TGTGCCAGCAGCGAAGAGGGATCCCCTGAAGCTTTCTTT. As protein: CASSEEGSPEAFF.

CDR3 coding DNA: TGTGCCAGCAGTTTTTCATCCCCGGGCTATGGCTACACCTTC. This encodes CASSFSSPGYGYTF. This chain connects TRBV27 to TRBJ1-2; the D is unclear. The CDR3 has 14 amino acids. CDR1 and CDR2 (germline): MNHEY, SMNVEV (reference sequence). V lost 3 bases to trimming and J lost 4 bases, with 12 bases between them.